This T cell receptor (beta chain) was captured by sequencing in a study of cytomegalovirus exposure and HLA in healthy donors. Study-wide background: Earlier findings included approximately 120 million unique TCR beta sequences obtained from 150 million to 200 million T cells.

The CDR3 totals 13 residues. Trimming took off 7 bases at V and 1 base at J, with 10 bases between the two ends. The germline V gene encodes CDR1 SEHNR and CDR2 FQNEAQ (reference sequence). Use of 60 Vbeta and 13 Jbeta primers characterized the PCR. Sequenced by immunoSEQ multiplex PCR; TCRdb stores in-frame clones only, minus some. The top ten hold 15% to 19% of the sample, which has hundreds of thousands of clones, about three quarters seen once. Points from the study as a whole: Across all donors, roughly uniform sequencing depth was an assumption of the presence/absence analyses.

Notes on this clone: Its target is not known.

Donors consisted of healthy bone marrow donors. Although they were nominally healthy when sampled, donors likely had unrecorded immune exposures. The sequencing input was PBMCs. The chain carries TRBV7-9 and TRBJ2-5; tentatively, D is TRBD1 (5 bases). This receptor was obtained from a man aged 40-49 years in good health and CMV-seronegative. This chain's CDR3 is CASTSQVQETQYF. The CDR3 DNA sequence: TGTGCCAGCACCTCACAGGTCCAAGAGACCCAGTACTTC.